This T cell receptor (beta chain) was sequenced for a study of T cells in localized non-small cell lung cancer. Using immunoSEQ multiplex PCR, the repertoire was profiled, and TCRdb retains in-frame clones only, with some absent. The sample comprises fewer than 25,000 clones, 92% of which are singletons, and 15% rests with the top ten. The sample was peripheral blood, taken before any cancer treatment. The receptor was isolated from a man between 40 and 70 years old with stage III squamous cell lung carcinoma.

CDR3: CASSPPRGQNQPQHF. DNA for the CDR3: TGTGCCAGCAGTCCCCCACGGGGCCAGAATCAGCCCCAGCATTTT. This sequence joins TRBV28 and TRBJ1-5, with D tentatively TRBD1 (5 bases). This CDR3 contains 15 residues. Trimming cost V 5 bases and J 4 bases, with 15 bases left between them. CDR1 is MDHEN and CDR2 is SYDVKM in the germline V gene.